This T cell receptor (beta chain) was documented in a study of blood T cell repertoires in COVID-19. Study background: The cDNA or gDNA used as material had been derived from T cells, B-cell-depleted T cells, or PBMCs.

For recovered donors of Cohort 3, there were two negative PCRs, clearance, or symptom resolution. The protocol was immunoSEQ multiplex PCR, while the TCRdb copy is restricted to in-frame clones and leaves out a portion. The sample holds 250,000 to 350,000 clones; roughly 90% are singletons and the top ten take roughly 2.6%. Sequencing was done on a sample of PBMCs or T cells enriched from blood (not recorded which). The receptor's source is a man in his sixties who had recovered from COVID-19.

CDR3 amino acids: CASSPPRGSHF. In DNA form, the CDR3 reads TGTGCCAGCAGCCCCCCCCGGGGGTCACATTTT. The chain employs TRBV3-1 (or the pseudogene TRBV3-2) and TRBJ1-5; weak D call: TRBD1 (5 bases). In germline, CDR1 is LGHDT, CDR2 YNNKEL (reference sequence). The V end was cut by 4 bases, the J end by 16 bases, with 14 bases between. The CDR3 totals 11 residues.